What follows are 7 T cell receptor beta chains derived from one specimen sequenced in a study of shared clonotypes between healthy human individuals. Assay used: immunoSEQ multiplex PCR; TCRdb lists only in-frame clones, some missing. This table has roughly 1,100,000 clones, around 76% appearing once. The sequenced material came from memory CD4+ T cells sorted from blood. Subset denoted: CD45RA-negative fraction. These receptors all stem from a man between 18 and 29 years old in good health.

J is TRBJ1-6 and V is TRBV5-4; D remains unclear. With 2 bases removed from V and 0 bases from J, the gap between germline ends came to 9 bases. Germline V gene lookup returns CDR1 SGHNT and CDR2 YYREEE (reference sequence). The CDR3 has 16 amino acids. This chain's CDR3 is CASSFGRFSYNSPLHF. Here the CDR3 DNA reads TGTGCCAGCAGCTTCGGACGTTTCTCCTATAATTCACCCCTCCACTTT.

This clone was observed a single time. The CDR3 reads CASGWGNYGYTF. The CDR3 bases are TGTGCAAGCGGGTGGGGCAACTATGGCTACACCTTC. This sequence joins TRBV6-6 and TRBJ1-2, with a possible D match to TRBD1 (5 bases). This CDR3 has 12 amino acids. Germline assignment: CDR1 MNHNY and CDR2 SVGAGI (reference sequence).

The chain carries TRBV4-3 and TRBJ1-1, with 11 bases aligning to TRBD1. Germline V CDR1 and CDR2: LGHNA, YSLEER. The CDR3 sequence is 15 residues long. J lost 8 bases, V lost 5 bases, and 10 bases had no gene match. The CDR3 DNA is TGCGCCAGCAGCACAGGACAGGGGGCGGGTTTCGAAGCTTTCTTT. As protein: CASSTGQGAGFEAFF.

As DNA, the CDR3 is TGCGCCAGCAGCTCTACAGGGTCTTTTGCAAACACCATATATTTT. Protein product: CASSSTGSFANTIYF. The chain is built from TRBV5-1 and TRBJ1-3; D possibly corresponds to TRBD1 (6 bases). The CDR3 covers 15 residues. V was shortened by 3 bases and J by 6 bases, with 16 bases between the two germline ends. CDR1 and CDR2 (germline): SGHRS, YFSETQ. Filled out from reference TRBV5-1 and TRBJ1-3, the complete variable domain reads KAGVTQTPRYLIKTRGQQVTLSCSPISGHRSVSWYQQTPGQGLQFLFEYFSETQRNKGNFPGRFSGRQFSNSRSEMNVSTLELGDSALYLCASSSTGSFANTIYFGEGSWLTVV.

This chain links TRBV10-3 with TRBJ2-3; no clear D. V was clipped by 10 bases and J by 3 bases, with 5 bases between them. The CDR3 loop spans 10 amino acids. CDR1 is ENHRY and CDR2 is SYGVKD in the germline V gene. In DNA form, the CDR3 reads TGTGCCACCAAGACAGATACGCAGTATTTT. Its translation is CATKTDTQYF.

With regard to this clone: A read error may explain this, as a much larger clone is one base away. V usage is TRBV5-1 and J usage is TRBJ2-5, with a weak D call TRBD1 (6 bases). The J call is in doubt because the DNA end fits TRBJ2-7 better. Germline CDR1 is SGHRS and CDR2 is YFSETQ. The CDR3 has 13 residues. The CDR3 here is CASSRDNSYEQYF. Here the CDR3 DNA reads TGCGCCAGCAGCCGGGACAACTCCTACGAGCAGTACTTC.

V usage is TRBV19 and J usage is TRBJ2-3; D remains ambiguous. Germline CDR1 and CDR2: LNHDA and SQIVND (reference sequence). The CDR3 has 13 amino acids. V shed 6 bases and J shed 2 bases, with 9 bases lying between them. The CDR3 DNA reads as TGTGCCAGTAGCGGGCAGACCACAGATACGCAGTATTTT. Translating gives CASSGQTTDTQYF.